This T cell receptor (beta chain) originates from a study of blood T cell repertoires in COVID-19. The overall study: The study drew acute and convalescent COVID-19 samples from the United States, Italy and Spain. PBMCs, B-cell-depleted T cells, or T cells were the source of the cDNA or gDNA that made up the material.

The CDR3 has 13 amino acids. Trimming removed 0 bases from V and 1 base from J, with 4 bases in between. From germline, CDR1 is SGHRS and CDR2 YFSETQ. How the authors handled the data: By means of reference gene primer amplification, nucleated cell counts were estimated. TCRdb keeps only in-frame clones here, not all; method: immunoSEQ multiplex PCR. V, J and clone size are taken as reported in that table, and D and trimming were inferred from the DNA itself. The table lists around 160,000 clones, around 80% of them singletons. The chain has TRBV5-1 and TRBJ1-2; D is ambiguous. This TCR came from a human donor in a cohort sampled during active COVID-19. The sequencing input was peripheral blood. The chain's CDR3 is CASSLDSNYGYTF. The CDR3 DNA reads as TGCGCCAGCAGCTTGGACAGTAACTATGGCTACACCTTC. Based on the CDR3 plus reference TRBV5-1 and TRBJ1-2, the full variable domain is KAGVTQTPRYLIKTRGQQVTLSCSPISGHRSVSWYQQTPGQGLQFLFEYFSETQRNKGNFPGRFSGRQFSNSRSEMNVSTLELGDSALYLCASSLDSNYGYTFGSGTRLTVV.